This T cell receptor beta chain was recorded in a study of shared clonotypes between healthy human individuals. General study findings and limits: Sorted-subset samples were not fully sequenced, rarefaction indicated.

Of note for this clone: Its antigen is not known.

Trimming at V came to 5 bases and at J to 2 bases, leaving 6 bases not matched to a gene. The CDR3 spans 15 residues. Germline lookup yields CDR1 SSHAT and CDR2 FNYEAQ (reference sequence). Measured with immunoSEQ multiplex PCR; TCRdb has only the in-frame clones, and not every one. The sample lists roughly 2.2 million clones; more than 85% were seen once. The sequence derives from a man younger than 35 in good health. Some clones in this sample may be carry-over from other donors' samples. Sequences were obtained from naive CD4+ T cells from PBMCs. Subset here: CD45RA+ positively selected. The chain uses TRBV7-7 and TRBJ2-7; the match to TRBD2 covers 10 bases. CDR3 loop: CASSPGLAEPYEQYF. DNA for the CDR3: TGTGCCAGCAGCCCAGGACTAGCGGAACCCTACGAGCAGTACTTC.